These 26 T cell receptor beta chains were all obtained from the same sample, sequenced in a study of spatial heterogeneity in lung cancer. As for time point: sample taken at primary tumor resection. Using its own MiXCR run on the 5' RACE reads, TCRdb lists one record per CDR3 protein. The sample has roughly 79,000 distinct CDR3 sequences, 7% to 9% seen once; the top ten hold 6.8%. Specimen: PBMCs, collected at surgery. These receptors all stem from a male donor with early-stage non-small cell lung cancer.

The V call is TRBV6-1, the J call TRBJ1-2; D unresolved. The germline V gene encodes CDR1 MNHNS and CDR2 SASEGT. V was cut by 8 bases and J by 4 bases, with 29 bases left in between. This CDR3 comprises 18 residues. This CDR3 reads CASSPVQAVTILGYGYTF. As DNA, the CDR3 is TGTGCCAGCTCCCCGGTCCAGGCCGTAACCATCCTCGGCTATGGCTACACCTTC.

At least ten counts were recorded for this clonotype. V and J are TRBV7-8 and TRBJ2-7, with D possibly being TRBD2 (5 bases). Germline V gives CDR1 SGHVS, CDR2 FQNEAQ. V shed 7 bases and J shed 3 bases, with 19 bases lying between them. This CDR3 spans 15 amino acids. CDR3 nucleotides: TGTGCCAGCACCCACAGCGACTACCGGAACTACGAGCAGTACTTC. As protein: CASTHSDYRNYEQYF.

This sequence joins TRBV6-1 and TRBJ2-3, with D possibly matching TRBD2 (7 bases). Germline lookup yields CDR1 MNHNS and CDR2 SASEGT. V was pared by 4 bases and J by 6 bases, with 11 bases between. This CDR3 contains 13 residues. CDR3 sequence reads: CASSVGGLDTQYF. CDR3 bases: TGTGCCAGCAGTGTGGGGGGGCTGGATACGCAGTATTTT.

The chain uses TRBV7-9 and TRBJ1-1, with D maybe TRBD1 (5 bases). The CDR3 contains 16 residues. In germline, CDR1 is SEHNR, CDR2 FQNEAQ (reference sequence). The V end was cut by 1 base, the J end by 5 bases, with 17 bases between. The CDR3 spells CASSLGGIGVGTEAFF. The CDR3 DNA sequence: TGTGCCAGCAGCTTAGGGGGCATAGGGGTAGGAACTGAAGCTTTCTTT.

Many counts were recorded for this clonotype. The genes are TRBV29-1 and TRBJ2-3; TRBD1 matches at 9 bases. With 3 bases clipped from V and 8 bases from J, the junction kept 9 bases outside the gene matches. The CDR3 runs to 14 residues. Germline CDR1 SQVTM, CDR2 ANQGSEA. CDR3 amino acids: CSVDRTGDKVTQYF. CDR3 DNA sequence: TGCAGCGTTGATAGGACAGGGGATAAAGTTACGCAGTATTTT.

This clonotype has a handful of counts. This chain uses TRBV20-1 with TRBJ2-1; TRBD1 agrees at 12 bases. Per the germline V gene, CDR1 is DFQATT and CDR2 is SNEGSKA (reference sequence). This CDR3 contains 18 residues. Trimming removed 8 bases from V and 7 bases from J; junction bases left unmatched: 21. DNA for the CDR3: TGCAGTACCTCCGGGACAGGGGGCGCAGGGACGGACATAAATGAGCAGTTCTTC. Amino acids: CSTSGTGGAGTDINEQFF.

This clonotype was counted many times. The chain is built from TRBV6-5 and TRBJ1-2; 9 bases fit TRBD1. Losses at the gene ends were 8 bases for V and 2 bases for J; bases not matched to a gene: 3. The CDR3 spans 13 residues. CDR1 and CDR2 (germline): MNHEY, SVGAGI. This CDR3 reads CASGTGFNYGYTF. As DNA, the CDR3 is TGTGCCAGCGGGACAGGGTTCAACTATGGCTACACCTTC.

There are a few counts of this clonotype. V usage is TRBV7-9 and J usage is TRBJ1-3; TRBD1 is a possible D gene (6 bases). CDR1 SEHNR and CDR2 FQNEAQ come from the germline V gene (reference sequence). CDR3 length: 13 residues. V shed 4 bases and J shed 2 bases, with 6 bases lying between them. This CDR3 reads CASSWDTGNTIYF. The CDR3 DNA sequence: TGTGCCAGCAGCTGGGACACTGGAAACACCATATATTTT.

This clonotype was counted only a few times. The chain joins TRBV24-1 to TRBJ2-2, with D possibly being TRBD1 or TRBD2 (5 bases each). V gave up 3 bases and J gave up 4 bases, with 14 bases separating them. The germline gives CDR1 KGHDR, CDR2 SFDVKD. The CDR3 is 16 amino acids. CDR3 sequence: CATSDAGTSITGELFF. The CDR3 coding sequence is TGTGCCACCAGTGATGCCGGGACCTCAATCACCGGGGAGCTGTTTTTT.

CDR3 DNA: TGTGCCAGCAGCTCCAACCGGCGGACAGCCAAAAACATTCAGTACTTC. Translated, it gives CASSSNRRTAKNIQYF. V usage is TRBV7-9 and J usage is TRBJ2-4; D is unclear. The CDR3 totals 16 residues. V gave up 4 bases and J gave up 0 bases, with 13 bases separating them. Per germline, CDR1 SEHNR and CDR2 FQNEAQ (reference sequence).

This clonotype has a handful of counts. The chain carries TRBV11-2 and TRBJ1-2, with TRBD1 matching 7 bases. Per the germline V gene, CDR1 is SGHAT and CDR2 is FQNNGV. The length of the CDR3 is 17 residues. Trimming took 4 bases from V and 1 from J; bases not matched to a gene: 12. The CDR3: CASSSLLTGKSNYGYTF. In nucleotides, the CDR3 is TGTGCCAGCAGCTCTTTACTGACAGGGAAGAGTAACTATGGCTACACCTTC.

In this sample, this clonotype turned up many times. This sequence joins TRBV10-3 and TRBJ1-1; possibly TRBD1 for D (5 bases). Germline lookup yields CDR1 ENHRY and CDR2 SYGVKD. This CDR3 has 15 amino acids. V shed 0 bases and J shed 3 bases, with 11 bases lying between them. The CDR3 reads CAISESPGGDTEAFF. DNA for the CDR3: TGTGCCATCAGTGAGTCCCCGGGGGGGGACACTGAAGCTTTCTTT.

This chain joins TRBV20-1 and TRBJ1-3, with D hard to call. CDR1 DFQATT and CDR2 SNEGSKA come from the germline V gene (reference sequence). Trimming removed 4 bases at V and 2 bases at J, with 6 bases between. This CDR3 region has 12 residues. Here the CDR3 reads CSATITGNTIYF. In DNA, the CDR3 is TGCAGTGCTACTATTACTGGAAACACCATATATTTT.

The chain links TRBV19 to TRBJ1-5, with D tentatively TRBD1 (5 bases). The CDR3 loop spans 16 amino acids. Germline V gene data show CDR1 as LNHDA and CDR2 as SQIVND (reference sequence). V was shortened by 7 bases and J by 7 bases, with 23 bases between the two germline ends. CDR3 bases: TGTGCCAGTACGACTATCAGGGTCACAGAGGAACAGCCCCAGCATTTT. Translation gives CASTTIRVTEEQPQHF. The variable domain in full, with the rest retrieved from reference TRBV19 and TRBJ1-5, is DGGITQSPKYLFRKEGQNVTLSCEQNLNHDAMYWYRQDPGQGLRLIYYSQIVNDFQKGDIAEGYSVSREKKESFPLTVTSAQKNPTAFYLCASTTIRVTEEQPQHFGDGTRLSIL.

Only a few counts were recorded for this clonotype. The chain recombines TRBV27 with TRBJ2-4, with 10 bases matching TRBD2. The CDR3 covers 16 residues. The V gene end was trimmed by 2 bases and the J gene end by 2 bases; junction bases not matched to a gene: 3. Germline assignment: CDR1 MNHEY and CDR2 SMNVEV (reference sequence). The CDR3, as DNA: TGTGCCAGCAGTTTACTAGCGGGAGACTCCAAAAACATTCAGTACTTC. Protein product: CASSLLAGDSKNIQYF.

The chain carries TRBV19 and TRBJ2-1; TRBD2 matches 7 bases. CDR3 length: 17 amino acids. The germline CDR1 and CDR2 sequences are LNHDA and SQIVND (reference sequence). J gave up 6 bases and V 5 bases, and 16 bases lay outside the gene matches. CDR3 bases: TGTGCCAGTAGTTCCACCCATAATGGCGGGAGCAGCAATGAGCAGTTCTTC. Residues: CASSSTHNGGSSNEQFF. The complete variable domain, with remaining parts taken from reference TRBV19 and TRBJ2-1, reads DGGITQSPKYLFRKEGQNVTLSCEQNLNHDAMYWYRQDPGQGLRLIYYSQIVNDFQKGDIAEGYSVSREKKESFPLTVTSAQKNPTAFYLCASSSTHNGGSSNEQFFGPGTRLTVL.

This clonotype was observed at least ten times. The DNA is left out, because the CDR3 cannot be placed on it with certainty; the CDR3 is given as TCRdb lists it. This chain joins TRBV28 and TRBJ2-2; the DNA was not compared with TRBD1, the D call given in the table. The CDR3 has 15 residues if both end residues are counted. Germline CDR1 reads MDHEN; CDR2 reads SYDVKM. The CDR3 sequence: CASSSSGQGPGELFF.

This chain connects TRBV27 to TRBJ1-1; no firm D call. Trimming took 7 bases from V and 8 from J, leaving 17 bases between them. CDR3 length: 13 amino acids. Germline CDR1 reads MNHEY; CDR2 reads SMNVEV (reference sequence). This CDR3 reads CASTSPPLGEAFF. CDR3 nucleotides: TGTGCCAGCACCTCCCCCCCCCTCGGGGAAGCTTTCTTT.

This clonotype appeared many times. CDR3 loop: CASSYSVETQYF. The CDR3 DNA sequence: TGTGCCAGCAGTTACTCGGTAGAGACCCAGTACTTC. This chain connects TRBV6-2 or TRBV6-3 to TRBJ2-5; D gene unclear. This CDR3 region has 12 residues. V was cut by 0 bases and J by 4 bases, with 3 bases left in between. Germline loops: CDR1 MNHEY, CDR2 SVGEGT.

This clonotype has a count of ten or more. This chain uses TRBV15 with TRBJ1-1; the D gene is possibly TRBD1 (5 bases). The CDR3 has 16 residues. CDR1 LNHNV and CDR2 YYDKDF come from the germline V gene (reference sequence). Deletions cut 1 base from V and 1 base from J, with 13 bases between. DNA of the CDR3: TGTGCCACCAGCAGAGGGTACGGACAAGGGAACACTGAAGCTTTCTTT. This gives the protein CATSRGYGQGNTEAFF. Full variable domain (outside the CDR3, taken from reference TRBV15 and TRBJ1-1): DAMVIQNPRYQVTQFGKPVTLSCSQTLNHNVMYWYQQKSSQAPKLLFHYYDKDFNNEADTPDNFQSRRPNTSFCFLDIRSPGLGDTAMYLCATSRGYGQGNTEAFFGQGTRLTVV.

This clonotype was recorded many times. The genes are TRBV10-3 and TRBJ1-5; a possible D gene is TRBD1 (5 bases). V was cut by 6 bases and J by 0 bases, with 12 bases left in between. CDR3 length equals 15 residues. The germline gives CDR1 ENHRY, CDR2 SYGVKD. CDR3 DNA sequence: TGTGCCATCAGCTACGGGACGGATAGCAATCAGCCCCAGCATTTT. It encodes CAISYGTDSNQPQHF.

This clonotype has just a few counts. This chain uses TRBV28 with TRBJ1-2, with D perhaps matching TRBD1 (5 bases). CDR1 is MDHEN and CDR2 is SYDVKM in the germline V gene. The CDR3 is 11 amino acids. Trimming cost V 4 bases and J 8 bases, with 8 bases left between them. CDR3 DNA: TGTGCCAGCAGTTCCAGGGTCGGCTACACCTTC. Translation: CASSSRVGYTF.

This clonotype was counted at least ten times. At one end, the junction sequence differs from germline, possibly due to a read error. J is TRBJ2-1 and V is TRBV20-1, with D tentatively TRBD2 (5 bases). Per the germline V gene, CDR1 is DFQATT and CDR2 is SNEGSKA (reference sequence). The CDR3 sequence is 17 residues long. CDR3 nucleotide sequence: TGCAGTGCGGTTAAGAGATGGGCTAGCAATGAGCAGTTCAGTCCCATCTTC. Its protein product is CSAVKRWASNEQFSPIF.

This rearrangement joins TRBV20-1 to TRBJ1-2; D perhaps matches TRBD1 (5 bases). The CDR3 has 12 residues. Trimming took 6 bases from V and 8 from J, leaving 16 bases between them. Looked up from germline, CDR1 is DFQATT and CDR2 is SNEGSKA (reference sequence). CDR3 amino acids: CSAAGHSSGYTF. The CDR3 DNA reads TGCAGTGCCGCTGGACACTCGTCCGGCTACACCTTC.

This clonotype was seen repeatedly, ten times or more. The rearrangement uses TRBV3-1 and TRBJ2-1, with 10 bases that match TRBD2. The CDR3 is 17 amino acids. Germline CDR1 and CDR2: LGHDT and YNNKEL (reference sequence). Trimming removed 1 base from V and 7 bases from J; junction bases left unmatched: 10. CDR3: CASSQGAGGPEINEQFF. For the CDR3, the DNA is TGTGCCAGCAGCCAAGGAGCGGGAGGGCCGGAAATAAATGAGCAGTTCTTC.

This clonotype was picked up many times. J is TRBJ1-2 and V is TRBV6-2 or TRBV6-3; D might be TRBD1 (5 bases). V dropped 5 bases and J dropped 8 bases, with 15 bases sitting between them. The germline V gene has CDR1 MNHEY and CDR2 SVGEGT. CDR3 length: 13 amino acids. DNA for the CDR3: TGTGCCAGCAGTCAGCTAAGGGGATACGGCTACACCTTC. Encoded protein: CASSQLRGYGYTF.